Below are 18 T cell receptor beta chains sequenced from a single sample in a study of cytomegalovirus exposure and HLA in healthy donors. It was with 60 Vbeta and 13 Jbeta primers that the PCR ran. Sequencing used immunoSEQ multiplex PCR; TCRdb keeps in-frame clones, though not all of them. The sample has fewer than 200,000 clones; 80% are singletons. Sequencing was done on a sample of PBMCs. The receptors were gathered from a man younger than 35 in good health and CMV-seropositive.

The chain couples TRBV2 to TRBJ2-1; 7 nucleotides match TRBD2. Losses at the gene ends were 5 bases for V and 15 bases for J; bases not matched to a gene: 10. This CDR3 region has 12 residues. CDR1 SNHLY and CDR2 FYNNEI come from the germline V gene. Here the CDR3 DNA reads TGTGCCAGCAGTATCTTACTAGCGATTCCGTTCTTC. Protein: CASSILLAIPFF.

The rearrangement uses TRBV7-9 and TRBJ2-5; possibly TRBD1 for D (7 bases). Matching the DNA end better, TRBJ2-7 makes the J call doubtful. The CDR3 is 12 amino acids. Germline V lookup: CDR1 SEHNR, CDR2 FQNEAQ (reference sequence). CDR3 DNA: TGTGCCAGCAGCGGGGGGACAGTCGAGCAGTACTTC. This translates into CASSGGTVEQYF.

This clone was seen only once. In DNA, the CDR3 is TGTGCCAGTAGCAGACAGGGCCGAAGCTCCTACAATGAGCAGTTCTTC. It specifies CASSRQGRSSYNEQFF. The rearrangement links TRBV19 to TRBJ2-1; 7 nucleotides agree with TRBD1. V trimming: 6 bases; J trimming: 0 bases; junction bases outside the gene matches: 8. CDR3 length: 16 residues. CDR1 is LNHDA and CDR2 is SQIVND in the germline V gene (reference sequence).

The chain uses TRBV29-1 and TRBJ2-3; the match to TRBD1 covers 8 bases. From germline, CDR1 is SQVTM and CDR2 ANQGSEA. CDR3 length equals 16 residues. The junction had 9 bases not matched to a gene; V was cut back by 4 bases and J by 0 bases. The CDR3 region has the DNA TGCAGCGTTGCAGGGGGCCTGGGACAAAGCACAGATACGCAGTATTTT. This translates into CSVAGGLGQSTDTQYF.

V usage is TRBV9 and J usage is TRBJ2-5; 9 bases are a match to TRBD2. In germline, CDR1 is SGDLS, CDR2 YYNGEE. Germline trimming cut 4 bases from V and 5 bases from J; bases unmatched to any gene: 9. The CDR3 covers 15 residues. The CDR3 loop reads CASSRSGTSWETQYF. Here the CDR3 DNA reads TGTGCCAGCAGCAGATCCGGGACTAGCTGGGAGACCCAGTACTTC.

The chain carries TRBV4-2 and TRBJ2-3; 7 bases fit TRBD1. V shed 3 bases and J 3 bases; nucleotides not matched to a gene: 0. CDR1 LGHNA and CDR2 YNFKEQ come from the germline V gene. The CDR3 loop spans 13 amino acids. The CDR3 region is CASSQGQTDTQYF. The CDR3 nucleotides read TGTGCCAGCAGCCAGGGACAGACAGATACGCAGTATTTT.

As DNA, the CDR3 is TGTGCCAGCAGCTCCCGCGAAGCAGGGATTTCACCCCTCCACTTT. This sequence encodes CASSSREAGISPLHF. The chain employs TRBV7-9 and TRBJ1-6, with a tentative D call TRBD1 (5 bases). V was pared by 4 bases and J by 9 bases, with 16 bases between. Germline CDR1 reads SEHNR; CDR2 reads FQNEAQ (reference sequence). This CDR3 is built from 15 residues.

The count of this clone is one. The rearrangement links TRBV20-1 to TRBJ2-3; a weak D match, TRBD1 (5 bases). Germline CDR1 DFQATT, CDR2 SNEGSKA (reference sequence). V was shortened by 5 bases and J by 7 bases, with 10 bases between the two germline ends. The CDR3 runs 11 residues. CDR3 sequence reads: CSAAPGNTQYF. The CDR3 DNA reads TGCAGTGCTGCCCCAGGGAATACGCAGTATTTT.

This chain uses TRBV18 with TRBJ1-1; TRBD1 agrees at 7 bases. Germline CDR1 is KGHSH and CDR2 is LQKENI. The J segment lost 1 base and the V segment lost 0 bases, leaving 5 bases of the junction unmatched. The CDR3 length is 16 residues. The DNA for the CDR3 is TGTGCCAGCTCACCACCAACCGGGACAGAGAACACTGAAGCTTTCTTT. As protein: CASSPPTGTENTEAFF.

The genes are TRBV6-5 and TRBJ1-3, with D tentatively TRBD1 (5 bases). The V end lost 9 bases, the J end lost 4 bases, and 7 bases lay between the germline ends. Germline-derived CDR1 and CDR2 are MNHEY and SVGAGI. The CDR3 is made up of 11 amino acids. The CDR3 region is CASGAGNTIYF. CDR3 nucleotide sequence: TGTGCCAGTGGGGCCGGAAACACCATATATTTT.

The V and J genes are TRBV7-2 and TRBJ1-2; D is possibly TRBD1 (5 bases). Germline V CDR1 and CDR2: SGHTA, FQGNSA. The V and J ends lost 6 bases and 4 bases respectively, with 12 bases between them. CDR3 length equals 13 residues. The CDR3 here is CASSPDSLYGYTF. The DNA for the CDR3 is TGTGCCAGCAGTCCCGACAGCCTCTATGGCTACACCTTC.

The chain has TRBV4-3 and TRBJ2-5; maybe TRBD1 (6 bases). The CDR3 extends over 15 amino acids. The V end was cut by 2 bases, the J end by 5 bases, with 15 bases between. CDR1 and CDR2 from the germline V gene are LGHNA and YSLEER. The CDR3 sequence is CASSQSTGPGETQYF. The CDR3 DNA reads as TGCGCCAGCAGCCAATCGACAGGACCCGGGGAGACCCAGTACTTC.

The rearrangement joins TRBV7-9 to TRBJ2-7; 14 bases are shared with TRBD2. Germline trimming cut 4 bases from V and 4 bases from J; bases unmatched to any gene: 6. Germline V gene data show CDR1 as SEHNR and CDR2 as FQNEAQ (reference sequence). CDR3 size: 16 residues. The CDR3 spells CASSSETSGGAYEQYF. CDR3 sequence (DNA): TGTGCCAGCAGCTCCGAGACTAGCGGGGGGGCGTACGAGCAGTACTTC. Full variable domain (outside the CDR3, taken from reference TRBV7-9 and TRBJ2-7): DTGVSQNPRHKITKRGQNVTFRCDPISEHNRLYWYRQTLGQGPEFLTYFQNEAQLEKSRLLSDRFSAERPKGSFSTLEIQRTEQGDSAMYLCASSSETSGGAYEQYFGPGTRLTVT.

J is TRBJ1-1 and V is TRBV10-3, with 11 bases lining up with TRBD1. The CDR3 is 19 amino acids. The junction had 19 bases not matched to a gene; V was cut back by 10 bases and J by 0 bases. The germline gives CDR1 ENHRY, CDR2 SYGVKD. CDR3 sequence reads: CATHGGQGGPGNMNTEAFF. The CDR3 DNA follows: TGTGCCACCCACGGGGGACAGGGGGGGCCTGGGAACATGAACACTGAAGCTTTCTTT.

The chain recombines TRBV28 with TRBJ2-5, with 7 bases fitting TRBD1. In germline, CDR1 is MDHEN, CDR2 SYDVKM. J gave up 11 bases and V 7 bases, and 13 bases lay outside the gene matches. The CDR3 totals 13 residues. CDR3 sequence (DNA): TGTGCCAGCAAAGAACAGGGGATGAGAGAGCAGTACTTC. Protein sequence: CASKEQGMREQYF.

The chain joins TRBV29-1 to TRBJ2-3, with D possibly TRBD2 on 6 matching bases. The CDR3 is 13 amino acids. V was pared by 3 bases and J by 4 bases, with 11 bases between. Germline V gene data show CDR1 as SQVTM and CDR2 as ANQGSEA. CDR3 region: CSVDPREADTQYF. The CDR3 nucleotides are TGCAGCGTTGATCCCAGGGAGGCAGATACGCAGTATTTT.

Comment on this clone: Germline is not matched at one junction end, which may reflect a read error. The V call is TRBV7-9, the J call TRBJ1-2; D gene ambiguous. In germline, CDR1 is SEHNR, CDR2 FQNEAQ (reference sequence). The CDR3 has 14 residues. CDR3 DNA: TGTTCCAGCAGCCGGTCCGATGCGCCGCTAGGCTACACCTTC. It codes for CSSSRSDAPLGYTF.

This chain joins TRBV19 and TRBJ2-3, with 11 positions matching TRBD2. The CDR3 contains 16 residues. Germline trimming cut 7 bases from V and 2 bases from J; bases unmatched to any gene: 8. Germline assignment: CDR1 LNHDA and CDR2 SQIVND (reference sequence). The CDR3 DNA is TGTGCCAGTACCATGGTAGCGGGGGGGGTCACAGATACGCAGTATTTT. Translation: CASTMVAGGVTDTQYF.